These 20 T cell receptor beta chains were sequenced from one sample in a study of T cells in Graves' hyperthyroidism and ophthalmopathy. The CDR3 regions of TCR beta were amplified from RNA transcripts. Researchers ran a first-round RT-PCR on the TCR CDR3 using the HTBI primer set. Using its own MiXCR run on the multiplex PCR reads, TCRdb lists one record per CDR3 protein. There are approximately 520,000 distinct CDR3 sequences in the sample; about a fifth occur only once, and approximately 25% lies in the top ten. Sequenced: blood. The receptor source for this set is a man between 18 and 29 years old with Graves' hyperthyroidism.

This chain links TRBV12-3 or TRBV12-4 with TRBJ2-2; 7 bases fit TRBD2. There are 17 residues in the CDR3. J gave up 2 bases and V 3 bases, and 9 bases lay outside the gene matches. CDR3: CASSFSPTSRNTGELFF. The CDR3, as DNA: TGTGCCAGCAGTTTCTCCCCGACTAGCCGAAACACCGGGGAGCTGTTTTTT.

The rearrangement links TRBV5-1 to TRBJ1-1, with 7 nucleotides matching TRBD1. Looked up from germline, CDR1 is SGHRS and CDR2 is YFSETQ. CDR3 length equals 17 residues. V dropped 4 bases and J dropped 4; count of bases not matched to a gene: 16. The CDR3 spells CASSGGQIVSSATEAFF. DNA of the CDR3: TGCGCCAGCAGCGGGGGACAGATCGTCTCATCGGCCACTGAAGCTTTCTTT.

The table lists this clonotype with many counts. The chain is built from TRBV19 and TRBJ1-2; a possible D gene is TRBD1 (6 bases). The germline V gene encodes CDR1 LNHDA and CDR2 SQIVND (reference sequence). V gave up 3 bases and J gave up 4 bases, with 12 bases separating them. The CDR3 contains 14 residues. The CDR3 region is CASSMKGVSYGYTF. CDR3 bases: TGTGCCAGTAGTATGAAGGGGGTTTCCTATGGCTACACCTTC.

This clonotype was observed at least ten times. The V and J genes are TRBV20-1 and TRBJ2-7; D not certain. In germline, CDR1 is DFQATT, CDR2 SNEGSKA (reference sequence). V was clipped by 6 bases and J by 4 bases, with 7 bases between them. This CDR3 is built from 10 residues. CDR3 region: CSAVEYEQYF. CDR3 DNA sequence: TGCAGTGCCGTAGAATACGAGCAGTACTTC.

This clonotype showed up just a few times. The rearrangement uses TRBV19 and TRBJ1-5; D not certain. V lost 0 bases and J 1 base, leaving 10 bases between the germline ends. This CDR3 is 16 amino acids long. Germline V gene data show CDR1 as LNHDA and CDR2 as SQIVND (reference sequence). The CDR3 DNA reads TGTGCCAGTAGTATAGACAAACTTAAAAGCAATCAGCCCCAGCATTTT. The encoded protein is CASSIDKLKSNQPQHF. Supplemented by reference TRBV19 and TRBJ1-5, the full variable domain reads DGGITQSPKYLFRKEGQNVTLSCEQNLNHDAMYWYRQDPGQGLRLIYYSQIVNDFQKGDIAEGYSVSREKKESFPLTVTSAQKNPTAFYLCASSIDKLKSNQPQHFGDGTRLSIL.

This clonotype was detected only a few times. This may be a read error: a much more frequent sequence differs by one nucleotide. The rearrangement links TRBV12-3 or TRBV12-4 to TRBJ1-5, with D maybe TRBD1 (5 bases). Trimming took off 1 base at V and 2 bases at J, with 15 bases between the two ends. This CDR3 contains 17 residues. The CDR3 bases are TGTGCCAGCAGTTTAGTCTTAGGAGGGGCCGGCAATCAGCCCCAGCATTTT. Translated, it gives CASSLVLGGAGNQPQHF.

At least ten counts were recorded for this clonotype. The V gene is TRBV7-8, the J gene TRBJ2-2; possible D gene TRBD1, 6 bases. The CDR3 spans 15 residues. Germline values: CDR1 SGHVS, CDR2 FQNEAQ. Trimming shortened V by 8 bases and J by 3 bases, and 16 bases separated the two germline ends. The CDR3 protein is CASGGQGIDTGELFF. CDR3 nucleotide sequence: TGTGCCAGCGGCGGCCAGGGGATTGACACCGGGGAGCTGTTTTTT.

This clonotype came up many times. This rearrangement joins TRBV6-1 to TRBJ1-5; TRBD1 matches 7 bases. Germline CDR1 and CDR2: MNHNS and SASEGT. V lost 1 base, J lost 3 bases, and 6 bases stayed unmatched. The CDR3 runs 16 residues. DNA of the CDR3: TGTGCCAGCAGTGAAGAAGGACAGGCGCCCAATCAGCCCCAGCATTTT. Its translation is CASSEEGQAPNQPQHF.

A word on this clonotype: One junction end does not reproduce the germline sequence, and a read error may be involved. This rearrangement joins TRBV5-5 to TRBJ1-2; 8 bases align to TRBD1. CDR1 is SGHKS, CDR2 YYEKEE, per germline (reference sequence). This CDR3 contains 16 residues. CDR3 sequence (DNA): TGTGCCAGCAGCTTGGGGTACGACAGGGGAAACTGTGGCTACACCTTC. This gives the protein CASSLGYDRGNCGYTF.

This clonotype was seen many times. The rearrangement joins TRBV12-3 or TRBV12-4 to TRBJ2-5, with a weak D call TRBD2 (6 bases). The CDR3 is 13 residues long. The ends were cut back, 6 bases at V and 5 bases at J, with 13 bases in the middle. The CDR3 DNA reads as TGTGCCAGCAGCTACGGGAGTCTGGAGACCCAGTACTTC. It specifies CASSYGSLETQYF.

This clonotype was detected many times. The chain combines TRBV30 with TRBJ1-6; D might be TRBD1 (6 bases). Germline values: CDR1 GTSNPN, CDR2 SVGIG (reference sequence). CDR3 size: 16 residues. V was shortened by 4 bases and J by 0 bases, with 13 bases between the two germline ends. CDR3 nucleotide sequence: TGTGCCTGGAACGCGGGGGCCTTCTCCTATAATTCACCCCTCCACTTT. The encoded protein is CAWNAGAFSYNSPLHF. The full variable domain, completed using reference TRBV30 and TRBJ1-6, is SQTIHQWPATLVQPVGSPLSLECTVEGTSNPNLYWYRQAAGRGLQLLFYSVGIGQISSEVPQNLSASRPQDRQFILSSKKLLLSDSGFYLCAWNAGAFSYNSPLHFGNGTRLTVT.

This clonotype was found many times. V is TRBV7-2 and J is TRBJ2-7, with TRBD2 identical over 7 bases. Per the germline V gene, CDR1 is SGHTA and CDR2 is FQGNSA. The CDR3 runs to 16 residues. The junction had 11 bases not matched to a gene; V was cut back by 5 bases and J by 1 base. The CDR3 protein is CASSLSTSSYSYEQYF. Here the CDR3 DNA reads TGTGCCAGCAGCCTATCGACTAGCTCCTATTCCTACGAGCAGTACTTC.

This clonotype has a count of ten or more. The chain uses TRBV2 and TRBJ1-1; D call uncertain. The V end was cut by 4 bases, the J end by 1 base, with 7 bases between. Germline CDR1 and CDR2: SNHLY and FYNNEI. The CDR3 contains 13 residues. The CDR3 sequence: CASSVLRNTEAFF. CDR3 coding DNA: TGTGCCAGCAGTGTACTCAGGAACACTGAAGCTTTCTTT.

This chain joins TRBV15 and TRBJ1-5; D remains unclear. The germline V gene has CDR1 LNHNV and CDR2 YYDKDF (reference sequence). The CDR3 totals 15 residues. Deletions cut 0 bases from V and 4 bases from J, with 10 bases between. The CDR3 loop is CATSRDPGFNQPQHF. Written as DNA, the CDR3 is TGTGCCACCAGCAGAGATCCGGGGTTTAATCAGCCCCAGCATTTT.

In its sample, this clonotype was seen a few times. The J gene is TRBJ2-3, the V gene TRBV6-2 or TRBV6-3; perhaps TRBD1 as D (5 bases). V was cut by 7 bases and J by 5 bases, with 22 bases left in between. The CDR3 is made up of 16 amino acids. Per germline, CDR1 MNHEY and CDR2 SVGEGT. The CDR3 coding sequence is TGTGCCAGCACTCAAATTTGGGGCCGATCCGGAGATACGCAGTATTTT. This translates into CASTQIWGRSGDTQYF.

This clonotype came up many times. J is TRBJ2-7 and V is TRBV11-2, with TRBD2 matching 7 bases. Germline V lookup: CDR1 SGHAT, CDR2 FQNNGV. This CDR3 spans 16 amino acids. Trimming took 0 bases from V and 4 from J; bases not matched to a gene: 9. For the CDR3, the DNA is TGTGCCAGCAGCTTAGAGGGGACTACTGGATTTTACGAGCAGTACTTC. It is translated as CASSLEGTTGFYEQYF. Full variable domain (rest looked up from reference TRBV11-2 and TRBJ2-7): EAGVAQSPRYKIIEKRQSVAFWCNPISGHATLYWYQQILGQGPKLLIQFQNNGVVDDSQLPKDRFSAERLKGVDSTLKIQPAKLEDSAVYLCASSLEGTTGFYEQYFGPGTRLTVT.

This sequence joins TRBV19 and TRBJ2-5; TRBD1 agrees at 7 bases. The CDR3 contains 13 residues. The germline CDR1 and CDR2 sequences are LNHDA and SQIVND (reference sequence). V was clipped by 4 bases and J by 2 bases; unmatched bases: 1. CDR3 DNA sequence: TGTGCCAGTAGTACGGACAGGCAAGAGACCCAGTACTTC. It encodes CASSTDRQETQYF.

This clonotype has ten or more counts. CDR3 DNA: TGTGCCAGCACCGACGATGGCTCACCATATGGCTACACCTTC. Protein product: CASTDDGSPYGYTF. The chain recombines TRBV6-2 or TRBV6-3 with TRBJ1-2, with unresolved D. The germline V gene encodes CDR1 MNHEY and CDR2 SVGEGT. Trimming took 7 bases from V and 5 from J, leaving 17 bases between them. This CDR3 spans 14 amino acids.

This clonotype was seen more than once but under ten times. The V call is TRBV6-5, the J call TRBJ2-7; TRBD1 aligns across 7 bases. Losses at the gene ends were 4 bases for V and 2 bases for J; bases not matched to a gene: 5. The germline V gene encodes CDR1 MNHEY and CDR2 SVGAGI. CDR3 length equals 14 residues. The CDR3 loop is CASSSDRVAYEQYF. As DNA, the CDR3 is TGTGCCAGCAGTTCCGACAGGGTGGCCTACGAGCAGTACTTC.

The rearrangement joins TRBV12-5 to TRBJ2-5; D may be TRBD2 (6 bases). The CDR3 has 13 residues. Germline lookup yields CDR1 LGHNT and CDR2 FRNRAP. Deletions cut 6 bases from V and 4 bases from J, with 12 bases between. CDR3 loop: CASGPRDSETQYF. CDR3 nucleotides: TGTGCTAGTGGCCCCAGGGACTCAGAGACCCAGTACTTC.